This TCR beta chain was identified in a study of beta chain features in type 1 diabetes. Overall study context: Sorted cells, 107,917,701 in number, were examined across all samples.

Note on this clone: Antigen: not known.

All of the isolated RNA was reverse transcribed, so expressed TCRB transcripts were sequenced. Libraries were prepared by immunoSEQ multiplex PCR; TCRdb keeps only in-frame clonotypes and omits some of them. The sample lists fewer than 550,000 clones; approximately 10% were seen once. A CD45RO/CCR7/CD25/CD127/CD95/CD27 panel sorted naive, central memory, regulatory and stem cell-like memory CD4+ cells. General observations from the study: People with Type 1 diabetes carried modestly yet significantly shorter TCRB CDR3s in all four CD4+ subsets.

The V end was cut by 3 bases, the J end by 5 bases, with 6 bases between. Per germline, CDR1 MDHEN and CDR2 SYDVKM. This CDR3 region has 12 residues. This sequence was found in a woman younger than 30 in good health. Sequenced material: naive CD4+ T cells from blood. The chain uses TRBV28 and TRBJ2-3; D unclear. As DNA, the CDR3 is TGTGCCAGCAGTTTTCTGCGAGATACGCAGTATTTT. Protein sequence: CASSFLRDTQYF. Full variable domain (outside the CDR3, taken from reference TRBV28 and TRBJ2-3): DVKVTQSSRYLVKRTGEKVFLECVQDMDHENMFWYRQDPGLGLRLIYFSYDVKMKEKGDIPEGYSVSREKKERFSLILESASTNQTSMYLCASSFLRDTQYFGPGTRLTVL.